This is a list of T cell receptor beta chains from one sample in a study of regulatory dendritic cells for organ transplantation. The repertoire was sequenced with immunoSEQ multiplex PCR; TCRdb's copy has only in-frame clones and lacks some. The table records approximately 12,000 clones, over 85% of them present only once. No antigen has been identified for these receptors. Sequencing input: naive CD8+ T cells from blood cultured with regulatory dendritic cells. These receptors were taken from a human donor in good health. Each CDR3 is given with its conserved first and last residue.

j_gene: TRBJ1-5; v_gene: TRBV7-2; len: 13; CDR3aa: CASSSEGGQPQHF
j_gene: .; v_gene: TRBV19; len: 19; CDR3aa: CASSTTGTGNFPWMVEQYF
j_gene: TRBJ2-5; v_gene: TRBV6-5; len: 15; CDR3aa: CASSQLSGEEETQYF
j_gene: TRBJ2-7; v_gene: TRBV11-2; len: 14; CDR3aa: CASSLAGATYEQYF
j_gene: TRBJ2-5; v_gene: TRBV28; len: 17; CDR3aa: CASSLLGTSGREETQYF
j_gene: TRBJ1-5; v_gene: TRBV6-5; len: 15; CDR3aa: CASSKLELRHQPQHF
j_gene: TRBJ1-5; v_gene: TRBV12-5; len: 11; CDR3aa: CASGLNQPQHF
j_gene: TRBJ2-3; v_gene: TRBV7-3; len: 14; CDR3aa: CASSLKSGPDTQYF
j_gene: TRBJ1-1; v_gene: TRBV6-5; len: 14; CDR3aa: CASTRYRDSVEAFF
j_gene: TRBJ1-1; v_gene: TRBV2; len: 14; CDR3aa: CARTPGSRGTEAFF
j_gene: TRBJ2-3; v_gene: TRBV7-6; len: 14; CDR3aa: CASSLAGLGDTQYF
j_gene: TRBJ2-7; v_gene: TRBV7-9; len: 13; CDR3aa: CASSLGEVDEQYF
j_gene: TRBJ2-1; v_gene: TRBV7-6; len: 15; CDR3aa: CASSLEVGGGNEQFF